One and the same sample provided the 16 T cell receptor beta chains below, sequenced in a study of OX40 agonist ivuxolimab in advanced cancers. Using immunoSEQ multiplex PCR, the repertoire was profiled, and TCRdb retains in-frame clones only, with some absent. Of about 100,000 clones listed, approximately 80% are singletons. Specimen: CD4+ or CD8+ T cells sorted from blood, collected in a trial of the OX40 agonist ivuxolimab. All receptors derive from an adult with an advanced solid tumor such as melanoma, head and neck, liver or kidney cancer.

The chain is built from TRBV10-3 and TRBJ2-7, with 9 nucleotides matching TRBD1. Germline V gene lookup returns CDR1 ENHRY and CDR2 SYGVKD. This CDR3 comprises 15 residues. V dropped 2 bases and J dropped 6; count of bases not matched to a gene: 8. This chain's CDR3 is CAISEPSTGGSEQYF. In DNA form, the CDR3 reads TGTGCCATCAGTGAGCCTTCGACAGGGGGAAGCGAGCAGTACTTC.

The V and J genes are TRBV6-4 and TRBJ2-7; 7 positions match TRBD1. Germline V lookup: CDR1 MRHNA, CDR2 SNTAGT. The CDR3 consists of 15 residues. The V gene end was trimmed by 6 bases and the J gene end by 0 bases; junction bases not matched to a gene: 8. The CDR3 sequence: CASSFGTALSYEQYF. For the CDR3, the DNA is TGTGCCAGCAGCTTCGGGACAGCACTCTCCTACGAGCAGTACTTC.

The V call is TRBV7-2, the J call TRBJ2-2; tentative D call: TRBD2 (5 bases). This CDR3 comprises 15 residues. Germline CDR1 reads SGHTA; CDR2 reads FQGNSA. Trimming shortened V by 1 base and J by 2 bases, and 8 bases separated the two germline ends. This CDR3 reads CASSLVLANTGELFF. The CDR3 DNA reads TGTGCCAGCAGCTTAGTGCTAGCTAACACCGGGGAGCTGTTTTTT. The full variable domain, completed using reference TRBV7-2 and TRBJ2-2, is GAGVSQSPSNKVTEKGKDVELRCDPISGHTALYWYRQSLGQGLEFLIYFQGNSAPDKSGLPSDRFSAERTGGSVSTLTIQRTQQEDSAVYLCASSLVLANTGELFFGEGSRLTVL.

This chain joins TRBV6-4 and TRBJ1-1; D is undetermined. From germline, CDR1 is MRHNA and CDR2 SNTAGT. Trimming pared 3 bases from V and 1 base from J, leaving 6 bases between. The CDR3 sequence is 13 residues long. In DNA form, the CDR3 reads TGTGCCAGCAGTGAGGGTGAGAACACTGAAGCTTTCTTT. This codes for CASSEGENTEAFF.

This clone was observed a few times. The V gene is TRBV9, the J gene TRBJ2-5; possibly TRBD2 for D (5 bases). Trimming removed 3 bases from V and 2 bases from J, with 11 bases in between. Germline V gives CDR1 SGDLS, CDR2 YYNGEE. There are 14 residues in the CDR3. CDR3 amino acids: CASSDLTGQETQYF. In DNA form, the CDR3 reads TGTGCCAGCAGCGATTTGACGGGACAAGAGACCCAGTACTTC.

CDR3 bases: TGTGCCAGTAGTACCACAGGGGGAAATACGCAGTATTTT. Protein product: CASSTTGGNTQYF. The gene calls are TRBV19 and TRBJ2-3; 8 bases line up with TRBD1. V trimming: 4 bases; J trimming: 7 bases; junction bases outside the gene matches: 4. This CDR3 spans 13 amino acids. CDR1 LNHDA and CDR2 SQIVND come from the germline V gene (reference sequence).

The chain recombines TRBV5-6 with TRBJ1-2; D perhaps matches TRBD1 (6 bases). Germline-derived CDR1 and CDR2 are SGHDT and YYEEEE. This CDR3 region has 14 residues. Between the trimmed V and J ends, which lost 2 bases and 4 bases, there was a span of 12 bases. The DNA for the CDR3 is TGTGCCAGCAGCTTTCGACAGGCCTCCTATGGCTACACCTTC. This sequence encodes CASSFRQASYGYTF.

The V gene is TRBV6-6, the J gene TRBJ1-2; TRBD1 agrees at 7 bases. From germline, CDR1 is MNHNY and CDR2 SVGAGI (reference sequence). CDR3 size: 13 residues. Germline trimming cut 2 bases from V and 7 bases from J; bases unmatched to any gene: 4. The CDR3 loop reads CASSYPGGLGYTF. The DNA of the CDR3 is TGTGCCAGCAGTTACCCAGGGGGGCTTGGCTACACCTTC.

The chain couples TRBV30 to TRBJ1-1; 7 bases are a match to TRBD1. V lost 5 bases, J lost 4 bases, and 10 bases stayed unmatched. The germline CDR1 and CDR2 sequences are GTSNPN and SVGIG (reference sequence). The CDR3 consists of 14 residues. CDR3 protein: CAWARQGSSTEAFF. DNA for the CDR3: TGTGCCTGGGCCAGACAGGGATCGAGCACTGAAGCTTTCTTT.

The chain combines TRBV19 with TRBJ2-3; 9 bases map to TRBD2. Germline V gene data show CDR1 as LNHDA and CDR2 as SQIVND (reference sequence). CDR3 size: 15 residues. Trimming cost V 2 bases and J 4 bases; bases outside gene matches: 4. The CDR3 is CASSIKRGEPDTQYF. The CDR3 DNA reads TGTGCCAGTAGTATAAAGCGGGGGGAGCCAGATACGCAGTATTTT.

J is TRBJ1-2 and V is TRBV12-5, with D perhaps TRBD1 (6 bases). Trimming took 3 bases from V and 4 from J, leaving 12 bases between them. CDR1 and CDR2 (germline): LGHNT, FRNRAP. The CDR3 runs to 14 residues. CDR3 DNA: TGTGCTAGTGGTTTCGGGACAACTCCCTATGGCTACACCTTC. As protein: CASGFGTTPYGYTF.

This chain joins TRBV18 and TRBJ1-3; perhaps TRBD1 as D (6 bases). The germline V and J ends were trimmed by 4 bases and 0 bases, with 16 bases remaining between them. Germline V gene sequence: CDR1 KGHSH, CDR2 LQKENI. The CDR3 is 17 residues long. CDR3 DNA sequence: TGTGCCAGCTCACAACGACAGGTTCCAAGCTCTGGAAACACCATATATTTT. It specifies CASSQRQVPSSGNTIYF.

The chain recombines TRBV4-2 with TRBJ2-5; 10 bases match TRBD2. The CDR3 runs to 19 residues. The trim removed 0 bases at V and 2 bases at J, leaving 12 bases unmatched. The V gene's germline CDR1 is LGHNA and CDR2 YNFKEQ. The CDR3 region has the DNA TGTGCCAGCAGCCAAGATGGGGTAGCGGGAGGCCCGCGGCAAGAGACCCAGTACTTC. This translates into CASSQDGVAGGPRQETQYF.

The chain has TRBV4-2 and TRBJ2-1, with TRBD2 identical over 9 bases. CDR3 length equals 16 residues. The trim removed 0 bases at V and 6 bases at J, leaving 6 bases unmatched. Germline CDR1 and CDR2: LGHNA and YNFKEQ. The CDR3 spells CASSQDGLAGRNEQFF. The CDR3, as DNA: TGTGCCAGCAGCCAAGACGGCCTAGCGGGACGCAATGAGCAGTTCTTC.

This clone occurred a few times. The genes are TRBV19 and TRBJ2-1; TRBD2 matches 11 bases. The ends lost 1 base at V and 6 bases at J; junction bases unmatched: 14. Germline V CDR1 and CDR2: LNHDA, SQIVND (reference sequence). The CDR3 is 19 amino acids. The CDR3, as DNA: TGTGCCAGTAGTATAGGGCCTAGCGGGAGGTTTGCTGGCATCAATGAGCAGTTCTTC. It is translated as CASSIGPSGRFAGINEQFF.

This chain joins TRBV7-2 and TRBJ2-3, with D maybe TRBD2 (5 bases). Looked up from germline, CDR1 is SGHTA and CDR2 is FQGNSA. Between the trimmed V and J ends, which lost 1 base and 2 bases, there was a span of 16 bases. The CDR3 runs 17 residues. As DNA, the CDR3 is TGTGCCAGCAGCTTAGTTAGGACGGGAACCTCCACAGATACGCAGTATTTT. It translates to CASSLVRTGTSTDTQYF.